The 13 T cell receptor beta chains below were found in one sample sequenced in a study of post-analysis software for immune sequencing data. Study-wide results and caveats: Patients used several TRBV segments, including TRBV5-6, TRBV5-1 and TRBV20-1, more often than controls.

Tagging with unique molecular identifiers was a feature of the TCR beta cDNA libraries. Each CDR3 protein gets one entry after TCRdb re-called the PCR reads with MiXCR. The sample contains some 260,000 distinct CDR3 sequences, approximately 34% of which appear only once. No antigen has been assigned to these receptors. The sample comprised blood. These receptors were taken from a girl aged 10-17 years with multiple sclerosis.

This clonotype was found many times. The J gene is TRBJ1-6, the V gene TRBV7-2; D gene unclear. CDR1 is SGHTA and CDR2 is FQGNSA in the germline V gene. V gave up 5 bases and J gave up 10 bases, with 9 bases separating them. The length of the CDR3 is 12 residues. CDR3 residues: CASSPRDSPLHF. Written as DNA, the CDR3 is TGTGCCAGCAGCCCACGAGACTCACCCCTCCACTTT. Combining the CDR3 with reference TRBV7-2 and TRBJ1-6 gives the whole variable domain GAGVSQSPSNKVTEKGKDVELRCDPISGHTALYWYRQSLGQGLEFLIYFQGNSAPDKSGLPSDRFSAERTGGSVSTLTIQRTQQEDSAVYLCASSPRDSPLHFGNGTRLTVT.

This sequence joins TRBV7-6 and TRBJ1-6; D uncertain. The CDR3 extends over 16 amino acids. CDR1 is SGHVS and CDR2 is FNYEAQ in the germline V gene. Trimming left V 5 bases short and J 5 bases short, with 16 bases between. The CDR3 DNA reads TGTGCCAGCAGCCATAGGCCTAGTTTAGATAATTCACCCCTCCACTTT. This sequence encodes CASSHRPSLDNSPLHF.

This clonotype was seen ten or more times. The rearrangement links TRBV11-2 to TRBJ2-3, with a weak D call TRBD2 (5 bases). Germline V gene data show CDR1 as SGHAT and CDR2 as FQNNGV. Trimming took 1 base from V and 2 from J, leaving 7 bases between them. The CDR3 is 14 amino acids. CDR3 residues: CASSLVANTDTQYF. The CDR3 DNA follows: TGTGCCAGCAGCTTAGTAGCGAACACAGATACGCAGTATTTT.

The sample holds many counts of this clonotype. This rearrangement joins TRBV20-1 to TRBJ2-3; weak D call: TRBD2 (5 bases). V was shortened by 3 bases and J by 4 bases, with 8 bases between the two germline ends. The CDR3 has 12 amino acids. Germline-derived CDR1 and CDR2 are DFQATT and SNEGSKA (reference sequence). The CDR3 DNA reads TGCAGTGCTAGGGAGAGGGCAGATACGCAGTATTTT. It encodes CSARERADTQYF.

The J gene is TRBJ2-3, the V gene TRBV20-1; D not certain. The ends were cut back, 6 bases at V and 9 bases at J, with 19 bases in the middle. There are 13 residues in the CDR3. Germline values: CDR1 DFQATT, CDR2 SNEGSKA (reference sequence). The DNA of the CDR3 is TGCAGTGCCAGACCCCCGGAGTTTATGACGCAGTATTTT. It encodes CSARPPEFMTQYF.

This clonotype was detected many times. The chain employs TRBV5-1 and TRBJ1-1; D is undetermined. The CDR3 totals 12 residues. V dropped 1 base and J dropped 0 bases, with 1 base sitting between them. CDR1 is SGHRS, CDR2 YFSETQ, per germline. CDR3 in DNA: TGCGCCAGCAGCTTGATGAACACTGAAGCTTTCTTT. Protein product: CASSLMNTEAFF.

Notes on this clonotype: It may be a read error: a sequence one base away is much more abundant. The gene calls are TRBV11-2 and TRBJ2-7; TRBD1 matches at 10 bases. Judging by the DNA end, TRBJ2-5 fits better; the J call may be wrong. The CDR3 has 15 residues. The germline CDR1 and CDR2 sequences are SGHAT and FQNNGV. This chain's CDR3 is CASSSTGGAGGTQYF. In DNA, the CDR3 is TGTGCCAGCAGCTCGACAGGGGGCGCAGGAGGGACCCAGTACTTC.

V is TRBV10-3 and J is TRBJ1-5; D gene unclear. Germline lookup yields CDR1 ENHRY and CDR2 SYGVKD. The CDR3 totals 13 residues. V lost 11 bases, J lost 3 bases, and 14 bases lay in between. The CDR3 loop reads CASQGQVNQPQHF. CDR3 nucleotides: TGTGCCTCCCAAGGGCAGGTCAATCAGCCCCAGCATTTT.

A few counts support this clonotype. The chain joins TRBV7-9 to TRBJ2-2; D not resolved. CDR1 SEHNR and CDR2 FQNEAQ come from the germline V gene (reference sequence). Between the trimmed V and J ends, which lost 2 bases and 1 base, there was a span of 14 bases. The CDR3 runs 17 residues. CDR3 in DNA: TGTGCCAGCAGCTTATTATTAGGGATCGGGAACACCGGGGAGCTGTTTTTT. It specifies CASSLLLGIGNTGELFF.

This clonotype was detected only a few times. The junction departs from germline at one end; a sequencing error may be responsible. This rearrangement joins TRBV10-3 to TRBJ1-2; TRBD1 is a possible D gene (6 bases). The germline V gene encodes CDR1 ENHRY and CDR2 SYGVKD. The CDR3 is made up of 14 amino acids. CDR3 nucleotides: TGTGACATCAGTGAGCCAACAGGGAGCTATGGCTACACCTTC. Encoded protein: CDISEPTGSYGYTF.

A few counts support this clonotype. This rearrangement joins TRBV7-9 to TRBJ2-7, with D tentatively TRBD2 (6 bases). CDR1 is SEHNR and CDR2 is FQNEAQ in the germline V gene (reference sequence). The V end was cut by 4 bases, the J end by 7 bases, with 14 bases between. CDR3 length: 13 residues. CDR3 coding DNA: TGTGCCAGCAGCTCAGACGGGAGAATAGAGCAGTACTTC. It is translated as CASSSDGRIEQYF.

This clonotype appeared many times. The chain recombines TRBV5-1 with TRBJ2-1; 13 nucleotides match TRBD2. J gave up 4 bases and V 3 bases, and 4 bases lay outside the gene matches. Germline lookup yields CDR1 SGHRS and CDR2 YFSETQ. The CDR3 length is 16 residues. As DNA, the CDR3 is TGCGCCAGCAGCTCGGTACTAGCGGGAGGGTACAATGAGCAGTTCTTC. Its translation: CASSSVLAGGYNEQFF.

At least ten counts were recorded for this clonotype. The chain joins TRBV20-1 to TRBJ2-1; 15 nucleotides align to TRBD2. The CDR3 consists of 16 residues. J gave up 8 bases and V 3 bases, and 8 bases lay outside the gene matches. Germline values: CDR1 DFQATT, CDR2 SNEGSKA (reference sequence). CDR3 in DNA: TGCAGTGCTAGGGGGACTAGCGGGGGGCAATACCATGAGCAGTTCTTC. Encoded protein: CSARGTSGGQYHEQFF.